This record looks at one T cell receptor beta chain sequence and its context. The data were taken from a study of shared clonotypes between healthy human individuals. V lost 5 bases and J lost 4; bases outside the gene matches: 5. Germline-derived CDR1 and CDR2 are SGHVS and FNYEAQ. The CDR3 consists of 15 residues. Profiled with immunoSEQ multiplex PCR; TCRdb holds only in-frame clones, not every one. The data show 2 million to 2.5 million clones, 80% to 95% seen once. The TCR was taken from a man aged 18 to 29 in good health. Some clones in this sample may be carry-over from other donors' samples. V usage is TRBV7-6 and J usage is TRBJ1-3; 10 nucleotides align to TRBD1. Sequencing was done on a sample of naive CD4+ T cells from PBMCs. Subset described: CD45RA+ positively selected. CDR3 bases: TGTGCCAGCAGCCCTGGGACAGGGGAAGGAAACACCATATATTTT. Encoded protein: CASSPGTGEGNTIYF.